This T cell receptor beta chain is from a study of Graves' ophthalmopathy and Graves' hyperthyroidism. Study observations and caveats: Ophthalmopathy and stable hyperthyroidism were discriminated by a 13-signature model, with 87.88% sensitivity and 81.08% specificity.

Researchers took RNA transcripts and amplified TCR beta CDR3 regions from them. Investigators did first-round RT-PCR with HTBI primers, then second-round multiplex PCR. MiXCR was run by TCRdb on the multiplex PCR reads, yielding one entry per CDR3 protein. The data contain roughly 230,000 distinct CDR3 sequences, 20% to 25% of them singletons. This clonotype was recorded many times. Its antigen remains unknown. Sample: peripheral blood. The clonotype comes from a woman between 50 and 59 years old with Graves' ophthalmopathy.

This CDR3 is CAWSAMTEAFF. The CDR3 nucleotides read TGTGCCTGGAGTGCCATGACTGAAGCTTTCTTT. The rearrangement links TRBV30 to TRBJ1-1; D is undetermined. V was pared by 1 base and J by 5 bases, with 5 bases between. This CDR3 has 11 residues. CDR1 is GTSNPN and CDR2 is SVGIG in the germline V gene (reference sequence).